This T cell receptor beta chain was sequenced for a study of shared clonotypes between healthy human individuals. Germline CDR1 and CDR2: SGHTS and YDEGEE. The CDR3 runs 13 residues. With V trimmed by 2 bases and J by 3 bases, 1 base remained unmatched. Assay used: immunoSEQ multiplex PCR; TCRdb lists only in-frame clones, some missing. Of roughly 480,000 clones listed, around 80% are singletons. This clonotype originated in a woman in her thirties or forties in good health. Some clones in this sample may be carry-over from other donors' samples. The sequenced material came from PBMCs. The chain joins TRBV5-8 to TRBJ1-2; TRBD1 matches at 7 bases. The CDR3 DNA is TGTGCCAGCAGCTTCACAGGGGACTATGGCTACACCTTC. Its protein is CASSFTGDYGYTF.